This T cell receptor beta chain emerged from a study of T cell changes during pregnancy in multiple sclerosis (dated by TCRdb to the late 2010s). General notes on the study: The study examined how the T cell repertoire changed over the course of pregnancy in women with multiple sclerosis.

Details on this clone: The specificity of this receptor is unknown. Base qualities are not at hand, and no much larger clone is one base apart.

The library was made by the immunoSEQ multiplex PCR assay. TCRdb holds this immuneACCESS table with in-frame rearrangements only. Some clones are missing; in checked studies, unresolved V genes explain under half, and the rest has no known cause. The sample table lists about 100,000 clones, about 92% of them with a count of one. Clones ranked in the top ten supply less than 2% of the sample. This receptor was obtained from a female donor with multiple sclerosis, enrolled in a pregnancy study. The sequences come from peripheral blood, collected after pregnancy.

The nucleotide sequence reads TGTGCCAGTAGGACGGCAACAGGGACTACTGGAAACACCATATATTTT. Its translation reads: CASRTATGTTGNTIYF. The chain was built from TRBV19 and TRBJ1-3; the D region possibly corresponds to TRBD1 (6 bases align). Taken from cysteine to phenylalanine, the CDR3 has 16 residues. CDR3 DNA is the only sequence kept; it has 48 bases, read in frame from the first base. CDR1 and CDR2, per the germline V gene (reference sequence), are LNHDA and SQIVND. V is reduced by 6 bases and J by 2 bases, leaving a spacing of 17 bases between them.